This is a list of T cell receptor beta chains from one sample in a study of cytomegalovirus exposure and HLA in healthy donors. Here immunoSEQ multiplex PCR was the method, and the copy in TCRdb shows in-frame clones only, minus some. This sample has approximately 120,000 clones, with 81% found just once. The sequenced sample consisted of PBMCs. The origin of the receptors is a woman in her thirties in good health and CMV-seronegative. CDR3s include the opening cysteine and the closing phenylalanine or tryptophan. A D gene is named only where the DNA matches it firmly. Some rows have no size entry. The others give once, few or many, or a class for an expanded clone.

d_gene | abundance | j_gene | v_gene | CDR3aa | CDR3nt
TRBD2 | - | TRBJ2-1 | TRBV15 | CATSSGTSSNEQFF | TGTGCCACCAGCTCCGGGACTAGTTCGAATGAGCAGTTCTTC
TRBD1 | - | TRBJ1-5 | TRBV19 | CASTDRGSQPQHF | TGTGCCAGTACCGACAGGGGTAGTCAGCCCCAGCATTTT
TRBD2 | - | TRBJ2-1 | TRBV5-1 | CASSLGRTSGYNEQFF | TGCGCCAGCAGCTTGGGCAGGACTAGCGGATACAATGAGCAGTTCTTC
TRBD2 | - | TRBJ2-7 | TRBV7-8 | CASSSAERETGCEQYF | TGTGCCAGCAGCTCCGCTGAGCGGGAGACTGGGTGCGAGCAGTACTTC
- | - | TRBJ2-1 | TRBV11-2 | CASSLLHAQGNEQFF | TGTGCCAGCAGCCTCCTCCATGCCCAGGGCAATGAGCAGTTCTTC
- | - | TRBJ2-1 | TRBV2 | CASSGEEQNYNEQFF | TGTGCCAGCAGTGGGGAGGAACAAAACTACAATGAGCAGTTCTTC
- | - | TRBJ1-5 | TRBV7-6 | CASSLETSAQPQHF | TGTGCCAGCAGCTTAGAGACATCGGCCCAGCCCCAGCATTTT
- | few | TRBJ2-3 | TRBV27 | CASRAFGGARTDTQYF | TGTGCCAGCAGGGCATTTGGGGGGGCTCGCACAGATACGCAGTATTTT
TRBD2 | - | TRBJ2-2 | TRBV7-3 | CASSLGLAGATGELFF | TGTGCCAGCAGCTTAGGACTAGCGGGAGCCACCGGGGAGCTGTTTTTT
- | - | TRBJ2-5 | TRBV7-9 | CASSLAEQVLPQETQYF | TGTGCCAGCAGCTTAGCGGAACAGGTCCTGCCCCAAGAGACCCAGTACTTC
TRBD1 | - | TRBJ2-4 | TRBV27 | CATGTGRIQYF | TGTGCCACCGGGACAGGGCGCATTCAGTACTTC
- | few | TRBJ1-1 | TRBV6-5 | CASTLGSGVTEAFF | TGTGCCAGCACCCTTGGTTCCGGGGTAACTGAAGCTTTCTTT
- | - | TRBJ1-2 | TRBV29-1 | CSVEISYGYTF | TGCAGCGTTGAAATCAGCTATGGCTACACCTTC
- | - | TRBJ2-7 | TRBV27 | CASSLDTGPYEQYF | TGTGCCAGCAGTCTAGATACAGGGCCCTACGAGCAGTACTTC
- | few | TRBJ1-1 | TRBV19 | CASTINTEAFF | TGTGCCAGTACCATCAACACTGAAGCTTTCTTT
TRBD1 | once | TRBJ2-1 | TRBV5-1 | CASSFGDRDLDEQFF | TGCGCCAGCAGCTTTGGGGACAGGGATCTGGATGAGCAGTTCTTC
TRBD1 | once | TRBJ2-7 | TRBV14 | CASSQPQRTGRPYEQYF | TGTGCCAGCAGCCAACCTCAGAGGACAGGCCGGCCCTACGAGCAGTACTTC
TRBD2 | - | TRBJ2-1 | TRBV15 | CATSKRGSYNEQFF | TGTGCCACCAGCAAGCGGGGAAGCTACAATGAGCAGTTCTTC
TRBD1 | - | TRBJ2-7 | TRBV5-1 | CASSVTGSSYEQYF | TGCGCCAGCAGCGTGACAGGGAGCTCCTACGAGCAGTACTTC
- | - | TRBJ2-3 | TRBV5-1 | CASSFGGIPTDTQYF | TGCGCCAGCAGTTTTGGCGGGATCCCCACAGATACGCAGTATTTT
- | - | TRBJ2-3 | TRBV18 | CASSPPGTSDTQYF | TGTGCCAGCTCACCACCCGGGACATCAGATACGCAGTATTTT
- | once | TRBJ2-7 | TRBV5-6 | CASSFNYEQYF | TGTGCCAGCAGCTTTAACTACGAGCAGTACTTC
- | - | TRBJ1-2 | TRBV18 | CASSRPPGDGYTF | TGTGCCAGCTCACGCCCGCCAGGGGATGGCTACACCTTC
TRBD2 | - | TRBJ2-1 | TRBV5-6 | CASSLRREVVSSEQFF | TGTGCCAGCAGCTTGAGACGGGAGGTTGTTTCCTCTGAGCAGTTCTTC
- | - | TRBJ2-7 | TRBV13 | CASRIQAGPEEQYF | TGTGCCAGCAGGATACAAGCGGGCCCGGAAGAGCAGTACTTC
- | few | TRBJ1-5 | TRBV28 | CASSLLPRVRSNQPQHF | TGTGCCAGCAGTTTATTGCCCAGGGTAAGAAGCAATCAGCCCCAGCATTTT
- | - | TRBJ1-2 | TRBV5-5 | CASSLAVAGDYGYTF | TGTGCCAGCAGCTTGGCCGTGGCAGGGGACTATGGCTACACCTTC
TRBD1 | - | TRBJ2-3 | TRBV5-1 | CASSLGGQGANTQYF | TGCGCCAGCAGCTTGGGGGGCCAGGGGGCCAATACGCAGTATTTT
- | - | TRBJ1-2 | TRBV5-6 | CASSLRGLRYGYTF | TGTGCCAGCAGCTTGAGAGGGTTGAGGTATGGCTACACCTTC